This is a list of T cell receptor beta chains from one sample in a study of shared T cell receptors in the human thymus. Data came from immunoSEQ multiplex PCR; TCRdb stores just in-frame clones and leaves some out. Here the sample spans over 650,000 clones, roughly 86% being singletons. These same records also appear under a second study, on human thymus T cells.

Sequencing used thymocytes. The receptors here all came from a boy under two years old with a congenital heart defect. The conserved cysteine and the conserved F or W are not part of the CDR3 here. A D gene is named only where the DNA matches it firmly.

v_gene,d_gene,j_gene,CDR3aa
TRBV29-1,NA,TRBJ2-3,SVESQGSDTQY
TRBV14,NA,TRBJ2-7,ASSQGQDRISYEQY
TRBV6-1,TRBD2,TRBJ2-2,ASSVALADANTGELF
TRBV5-6,NA,TRBJ1-5,ASSLRQNQPQH
TRBV15,TRBD1,TRBJ1-4,ATTGTGDEKLF
TRBV4-3,TRBD2,TRBJ2-1,ASSQAPGLAVSSYNEQF
TRBV27,TRBD2,TRBJ2-5,ASSPKGTSGRAETQY
TRBV7-9,TRBD1,TRBJ2-7,ASSSAGTGLNGRYEQY
TRBV5-6,TRBD1,TRBJ1-1,ASSPGQGKETEAF
TRBV7-9,TRBD2,TRBJ2-1,ASSFRRGLVGCEQF
TRBV6-1,TRBD1,TRBJ2-3,ASSQGATSTDTQY
TRBV5-1,TRBD2,TRBJ2-7,ASSLSTSGGLSYEQY
TRBV29-1,NA,TRBJ1-1,SVDEAPNTEAF
TRBV21-1,NA,TRBJ1-1,ASSKDGGDTEAF
TRBV7-9,TRBD1,TRBJ2-7,ASSSSTGTGGVKVYEQY
TRBV18,TRBD1,TRBJ1-1,ASSSDRANTEAF
TRBV10-1,TRBD2,TRBJ2-3,ASSTTIRTSGGASTDTQY
TRBV7-6,TRBD1,TRBJ2-7,ASSLCSKGTGIYEQY
TRBV2,NA,TRBJ2-6,ASSSSGANVLT
TRBV5-1,NA,TRBJ2-3,ASSLGVGQGGLAGLPDTQY
TRBV4-1,TRBD1,TRBJ1-5,ASSSGQLNQPQH
TRBV5-6,NA,TRBJ1-2,ASSLPTGWGYGYT
TRBV30,NA,TRBJ2-7,AWSVSSRKLYEQY
TRBV7-2,TRBD2,TRBJ2-7,ASSLEREYGDSYEQY
TRBV18,NA,TRBJ2-7,ASSPPGSPSEQY
TRBV30,NA,TRBJ1-1,AWSGLGHLEAF
TRBV28,TRBD1,TRBJ2-7,ATLSDRFSYEQY
TRBV6-5,NA,TRBJ2-1,ASSYSRSNHEQF
TRBV9,NA,TRBJ2-1,ASSETKQGYNEQF
TRBV19,NA,TRBJ2-6,ASSIVSAGGLSGANVLT
TRBV4-1,TRBD2,TRBJ2-1,ASSQAHGAIAGDNEQF
TRBV11-1,TRBD1,TRBJ1-2,ASSPGQGARYGYT
TRBV29-1,TRBD1,TRBJ2-4,SAQRDRDIQY
TRBV6-6,NA,TRBJ2-5,ASSLLARGVETQY
TRBV14,TRBD2,TRBJ2-5,ASSQDWRGGAQETQY